In its sample, the clone carrying this T cell receptor beta chain is medium-sized. The antigen is unknown. This specimen comes from a study of OX40 agonist ivuxolimab in advanced cancers. Across the whole study: Mean age 60 years, range roughly 20 to 85; around 80% male. The study's findings and limits: CD4+ and CD8+ T cells in blood underwent clonal expansion by week 6 at 0.1 to 3.0 mg/kg. Some nonresponders additionally presented with little normalized T-cell clonal expansion.

Patients with a history of autoimmune disease or on systemic immunosuppression were excluded. The V gene lost 3 bases and the J gene lost 6 bases, with 9 bases spanning the gap. Germline V gene sequence: CDR1 LNHDA, CDR2 SQIVND (reference sequence). The CDR3 is made up of 13 amino acids. Measured with immunoSEQ multiplex PCR; TCRdb has only the in-frame clones, and not every one. The sample records 60,000 to 75,000 clones, about 86% being singletons. This clonotype originated in an adult with an advanced solid tumor such as melanoma, head and neck, liver or kidney cancer. Sequencing was performed on CD4+ or CD8+ T cells sorted from blood, taken in a trial of the OX40 agonist ivuxolimab. The chain links TRBV19 to TRBJ1-5, with no clear D. CDR3 sequence: CASSIPTSQPQHF. CDR3 coding DNA: TGTGCCAGTAGTATCCCTACAAGTCAGCCCCAGCATTTT.